These 25 T cell receptor beta chains were sequenced from one sample in a study of CD8+ T cells in alopecia areata. Extracted from the samples, RNA was reverse transcribed into cDNA to serve as the sequencing template. Profiling relied on immunoSEQ multiplex PCR, and the TCRdb table lists in-frame clones only, not all of them. Among around 100,000 clones listed, around 45% were seen once. The sample taken for sequencing was CD4+ T cells sorted from blood. The receptor set was obtained from a human donor with alopecia areata.

This chain uses TRBV5-6 with TRBJ2-7, with D uncertain. From germline, CDR1 is SGHDT and CDR2 YYEEEE. This CDR3 is built from 15 residues. Trimming cost V 2 bases and J 0 bases, with 12 bases left between them. The CDR3 spells CASSFLSGISYEQYF. CDR3 DNA: TGTGCCAGCAGCTTTTTGTCAGGAATCTCCTACGAGCAGTACTTC. The full variable domain, its missing parts supplied by reference TRBV5-6 and TRBJ2-7, is DAGVTQSPTHLIKTRGQQVTLRCSPKSGHDTVSWYQQALGQGPQFIFQYYEEEERQRGNFPDRFSGHQFPNYSSELNVNALLLGDSALYLCASSFLSGISYEQYFGPGTRLTVT.

The J gene is TRBJ1-2, the V gene TRBV19; D may be TRBD1 (5 bases). Germline loops: CDR1 LNHDA, CDR2 SQIVND (reference sequence). Trimming took 5 bases from V and 7 from J, leaving 17 bases between them. This CDR3 has 14 residues. The CDR3 DNA sequence: TGTGCCAGTAGTTTCGAGCAGGGATTAGCTGGCTACACCTTC. It is translated as CASSFEQGLAGYTF.

This clone was counted a few times. The CDR3 DNA sequence: TGTGCCAGCAGCCAAGAGTGGGGGAATGCTTTGAATGGCTACACCTTC. This translates into CASSQEWGNALNGYTF. V usage is TRBV4-2 and J usage is TRBJ1-2; a possible D gene is TRBD1 (5 bases). Between the trimmed V and J ends, which lost 0 bases and 6 bases, there was a span of 17 bases. The CDR3 covers 16 residues. The V gene's germline CDR1 is LGHNA and CDR2 YNFKEQ.

The CDR3 region has the DNA TGCGCCAGCAGCCAAGATGGGCGGGGGCTGTTCTTC. It encodes CASSQDGRGLFF. The chain uses TRBV4-3 and TRBJ2-1, with D possibly TRBD2 on 7 matching bases. The CDR3 extends over 12 amino acids. Trimming pared 0 bases from V and 15 bases from J, leaving 12 bases between. Germline V gene sequence: CDR1 LGHNA, CDR2 YSLEER.

The chain carries TRBV19 and TRBJ2-1, with D possibly being TRBD2 (6 bases). V dropped 4 bases and J dropped 5 bases, with 15 bases sitting between them. Germline V gene sequence: CDR1 LNHDA, CDR2 SQIVND (reference sequence). This CDR3 has 15 residues. CDR3 in amino acids: CASSKVGLGDNEQFF. DNA for the CDR3: TGTGCCAGTAGTAAAGTGGGACTGGGGGACAATGAGCAGTTCTTC.

This clone came up once. CDR3 sequence reads: CASSLWQGGPTYEQYF. The DNA for the CDR3 is TGTGCCAGCAGCTTATGGCAGGGGGGGCCCACCTACGAGCAGTACTTC. V gene TRBV11-2 combines with J gene TRBJ2-7, with D possibly being TRBD1 or TRBD2 (7 bases each). CDR1 and CDR2 (germline): SGHAT, FQNNGV. Trimming stripped 2 bases from V and 2 bases from J, with 16 bases between. The CDR3 extends over 16 amino acids.

Only a few counts were recorded for this clone. The V and J genes are TRBV7-9 and TRBJ2-5; TRBD1 matches at 10 bases. The germline CDR1 and CDR2 sequences are SEHNR and FQNEAQ (reference sequence). The CDR3 consists of 15 residues. The junction had 8 bases not matched to a gene; V was cut back by 5 bases and J by 5 bases. The DNA for the CDR3 is TGTGCCAGCAGCGGGACCGGGACAGGGGTGGAGACCCAGTACTTC. It codes for CASSGTGTGVETQYF. The full variable domain, rest sourced from reference TRBV7-9 and TRBJ2-5, is DTGVSQNPRHKITKRGQNVTFRCDPISEHNRLYWYRQTLGQGPEFLTYFQNEAQLEKSRLLSDRFSAERPKGSFSTLEIQRTEQGDSAMYLCASSGTGTGVETQYFGPGTRLLVL.

The rearrangement uses TRBV15 and TRBJ2-1; 13 nucleotides agree with TRBD2. The CDR3 spans 13 residues. After removal of 8 bases from V and 15 bases from J, the junction contained 10 bases not matched to a gene. Germline V gene sequence: CDR1 LNHNV, CDR2 YYDKDF (reference sequence). The CDR3, as DNA: TGTGCCACCGGAGTGGGACTAGCGGGAAGGCTGTTCTTC. This encodes CATGVGLAGRLFF.

The J gene is TRBJ2-4, the V gene TRBV28, with TRBD2 as a possible D gene (6 bases). CDR1 is MDHEN and CDR2 is SYDVKM in the germline V gene. This CDR3 comprises 15 residues. Deletions cut 2 bases from V and 0 bases from J, with 8 bases between. CDR3 protein: CASSLGGLAKNIQYF. The CDR3 region has the DNA TGTGCCAGCAGTTTAGGGGGACTAGCCAAAAACATTCAGTACTTC.

V and J are TRBV6-1 and TRBJ2-7; 10 bases fit TRBD2. The germline V gene encodes CDR1 MNHNS and CDR2 SASEGT. The V gene end was trimmed by 6 bases and the J gene end by 2 bases; junction bases not matched to a gene: 7. This CDR3 comprises 15 residues. This CDR3 is CASSAQLAGPYEQYF. The CDR3 DNA reads TGTGCCAGCAGCGCACAACTAGCGGGGCCCTACGAGCAGTACTTC.

The rearrangement joins TRBV30 to TRBJ1-6; 8 bases line up with TRBD1. Germline loops: CDR1 GTSNPN, CDR2 SVGIG (reference sequence). The CDR3 has 14 residues. V lost 2 bases and J lost 7; bases outside the gene matches: 4. The CDR3 loop reads CAWSPRGHNSPLHF. DNA of the CDR3: TGTGCCTGGAGTCCCAGGGGGCACAATTCACCCCTCCACTTT.

The chain uses TRBV6-5 and TRBJ2-1; no definite D call. CDR3 length: 13 amino acids. V was cut by 3 bases and J by 4 bases, with 7 bases left in between. CDR1 is MNHEY, CDR2 SVGAGI, per germline. CDR3 region: CASSYSAYNEQFF. The CDR3 DNA is TGTGCCAGCAGTTATTCAGCTTACAATGAGCAGTTCTTC.

This clone was seen a few times. The chain has TRBV28 and TRBJ2-4; D gene ambiguous. Germline V gene data show CDR1 as MDHEN and CDR2 as SYDVKM. The CDR3 contains 12 residues. V was trimmed by 4 bases and J by 9 bases, leaving 10 bases between them. In DNA, the CDR3 is TGTGCCAGCAGTTCCGGGTTCGGCATTCAGTACTTC. Encoded protein: CASSSGFGIQYF.

The chain has TRBV19 and TRBJ2-2, with 8 bases that match TRBD1. The V and J ends lost 5 bases and 4 bases, in that order; junction bases with no gene match: 6. This CDR3 is 15 amino acids long. Looked up from germline, CDR1 is LNHDA and CDR2 is SQIVND (reference sequence). DNA for the CDR3: TGTGCCAGTAGTCCAGGGGGCTCGAGCACCGGGGAGCTGTTTTTT. Its translation: CASSPGGSSTGELFF.

This chain joins TRBV4-2 and TRBJ1-2, with 8 positions matching TRBD1. Trimming took 5 bases from V and 14 from J; bases not matched to a gene: 10. There are 12 residues in the CDR3. Germline V gene data show CDR1 as LGHNA and CDR2 as YNFKEQ. CDR3 sequence: CASSTPTGVQTF. The CDR3 nucleotides read TGTGCCAGCAGCACCCCGACAGGGGTACAAACCTTC.

The rearrangement uses TRBV9 and TRBJ2-5; D possibly corresponds to TRBD2 (7 bases). This CDR3 is 15 amino acids long. The germline V and J ends were trimmed by 3 bases and 1 base, with 13 bases remaining between them. Germline V gives CDR1 SGDLS, CDR2 YYNGEE. CDR3 DNA: TGTGCCAGCAGCGGCGGGCGGGGGCGCCAAGAGACCCAGTACTTC. This gives the protein CASSGGRGRQETQYF.

The chain uses TRBV5-4 and TRBJ2-3; D is possibly TRBD1 or TRBD2 (6 bases each). This CDR3 spans 15 amino acids. V was trimmed by 3 bases and J by 6 bases, leaving 17 bases between them. Germline loops: CDR1 SGHNT, CDR2 YYREEE (reference sequence). Here the CDR3 reads CASSWRSQGGDTQYF. The DNA for the CDR3 is TGTGCCAGCAGCTGGCGTTCCCAAGGGGGGGATACGCAGTATTTT.

This clone appeared many times. The chain recombines TRBV28 with TRBJ2-2; no firm D call. Germline V gives CDR1 MDHEN, CDR2 SYDVKM. V was pared by 7 bases and J by 1 base, with 10 bases between. The CDR3 spans 14 residues. CDR3 region: CASTPVRNTGELFF. DNA for the CDR3: TGTGCCAGCACCCCGGTGAGGAACACCGGGGAGCTGTTTTTT.

This clone was observed a handful of times. The chain recombines TRBV5-1 with TRBJ2-1; TRBD2 matches at 8 bases. The ends lost 4 bases at V and 2 bases at J; junction bases unmatched: 5. Germline V lookup: CDR1 SGHRS, CDR2 YFSETQ. This CDR3 has 15 amino acids. The CDR3 nucleotides are TGCGCCAGCAGCGGACCGGGACTAGCCTACAATGAGCAGTTCTTC. Amino acids: CASSGPGLAYNEQFF.

The chain is built from TRBV2 and TRBJ2-7, with 10 bases lining up with TRBD2. The germline CDR1 and CDR2 sequences are SNHLY and FYNNEI. The CDR3 loop spans 15 amino acids. V gave up 4 bases and J gave up 0 bases; unmatched junction bases: 3. CDR3 nucleotides: TGTGCCAGCAGTGTACTAGCGGGGAACTCCTACGAGCAGTACTTC. The encoded protein is CASSVLAGNSYEQYF.

The table lists this clone with many counts. This chain connects TRBV4-3 to TRBJ1-4, with unresolved D. Per germline, CDR1 LGHNA and CDR2 YSLEER. The germline V and J ends were trimmed by 0 bases and 17 bases, with 16 bases remaining between them. This CDR3 comprises 13 residues. The CDR3 is CASSQDGQNHLFF. The CDR3 bases are TGCGCCAGCAGCCAAGATGGTCAGAATCACCTCTTTTTT.

This sequence joins TRBV5-1 and TRBJ1-6; D gene unclear. V lost 1 base, J lost 6 bases, and 8 bases lay in between. Germline-derived CDR1 and CDR2 are SGHRS and YFSETQ. CDR3 size: 14 residues. The CDR3: CASSLRTANSPLHF. The CDR3 DNA reads TGCGCCAGCAGCTTGAGGACGGCTAATTCACCCCTCCACTTT.

The chain couples TRBV30 to TRBJ1-2; D call uncertain. V dropped 1 base and J dropped 3 bases, with 9 bases sitting between them. Germline CDR1 reads GTSNPN; CDR2 reads SVGIG (reference sequence). The CDR3 contains 13 residues. CDR3 residues: CAWSERAHYGYTF. CDR3 coding DNA: TGTGCCTGGAGTGAGAGGGCCCACTATGGCTACACCTTC.

This chain joins TRBV5-1 and TRBJ1-1; 7 bases line up with TRBD1. Germline assignment: CDR1 SGHRS and CDR2 YFSETQ. The CDR3 covers 13 residues. V lost 4 bases, J lost 4 bases, and 4 bases stayed unmatched. CDR3 nucleotide sequence: TGCGCCAGCAGCCCGACAGGGATCACTGAAGCTTTCTTT. This translates into CASSPTGITEAFF.

This rearrangement joins TRBV27 to TRBJ2-3, with D hard to call. Germline values: CDR1 MNHEY, CDR2 SMNVEV (reference sequence). The V and J ends lost 4 bases and 4 bases respectively, with 12 bases between them. This CDR3 has 14 residues. The CDR3 here is CASSSSKVADTQYF. Here the CDR3 DNA reads TGTGCCAGCAGTTCCTCCAAGGTTGCAGATACGCAGTATTTT.